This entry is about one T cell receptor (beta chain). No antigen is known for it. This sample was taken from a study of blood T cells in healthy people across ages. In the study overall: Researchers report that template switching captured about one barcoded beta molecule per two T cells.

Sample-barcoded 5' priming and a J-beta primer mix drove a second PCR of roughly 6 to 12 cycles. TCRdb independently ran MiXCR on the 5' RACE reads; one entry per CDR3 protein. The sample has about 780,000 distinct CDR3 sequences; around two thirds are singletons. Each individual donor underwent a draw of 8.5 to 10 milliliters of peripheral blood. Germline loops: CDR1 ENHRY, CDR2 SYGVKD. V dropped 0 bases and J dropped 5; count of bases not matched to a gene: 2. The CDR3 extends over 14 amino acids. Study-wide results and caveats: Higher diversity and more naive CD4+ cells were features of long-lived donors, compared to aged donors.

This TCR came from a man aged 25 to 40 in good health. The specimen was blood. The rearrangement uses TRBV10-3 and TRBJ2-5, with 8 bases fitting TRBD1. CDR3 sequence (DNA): TGTGCCATCAGTGAGTCGACAGGGGCGGAGACCCAGTACTTC. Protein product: CAISESTGAETQYF.